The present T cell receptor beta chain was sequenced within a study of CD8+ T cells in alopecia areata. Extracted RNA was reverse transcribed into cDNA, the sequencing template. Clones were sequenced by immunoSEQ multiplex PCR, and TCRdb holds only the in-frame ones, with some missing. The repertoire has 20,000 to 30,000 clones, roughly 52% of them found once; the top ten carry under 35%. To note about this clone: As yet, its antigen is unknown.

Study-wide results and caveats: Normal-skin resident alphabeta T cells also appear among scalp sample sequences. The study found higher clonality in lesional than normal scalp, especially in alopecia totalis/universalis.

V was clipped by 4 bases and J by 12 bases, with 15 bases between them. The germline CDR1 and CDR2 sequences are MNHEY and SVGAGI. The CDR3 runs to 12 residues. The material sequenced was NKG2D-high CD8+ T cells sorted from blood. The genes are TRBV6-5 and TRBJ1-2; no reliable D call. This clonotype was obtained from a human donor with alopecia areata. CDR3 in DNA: TGTGCCAGCAGTTCCTCCGAAGTGGCCCACACCTTC. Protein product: CASSSSEVAHTF.